This TCR beta chain was captured by sequencing in a study of cytomegalovirus exposure and HLA in healthy donors. For the study at large: Falling in the Caucasian-associated ancestry cluster were about 82% of a few hundred genotyped donors.

The PCR had 60 Vbeta and 13 Jbeta primers. Generated by immunoSEQ multiplex PCR, the TCRdb table keeps only in-frame clones and is missing some. Here the sample spans approximately 160,000 clones, less than 90% being singletons. The CDR3 is 15 residues long. V lost 0 bases and J lost 0, with 6 bases in between. Germline CDR1 and CDR2: MNHNS and SASEGT. Study-wide results and limits: Segments of the TCR beta V type were, in most cases, productive about 90% or about 30% of the time in an earlier analysis. Versus the 666-donor mean, an Asian-associated ancestry cluster reportedly showed fewer N-insertions in a later analysis. Most TCR sequences showed up rarely, but some public TCRs showed up in many donors.

On this clone: Its antigen remains unknown.

The sequencing sample was made of PBMCs. This clonotype was sampled from a boy aged 2 to 10 in good health and CMV-seronegative. The chain employs TRBV6-1 and TRBJ1-3; D not certain. The CDR3 sequence: CASSEALGSGNTIYF. The CDR3 coding sequence is TGTGCCAGCAGTGAAGCGCTCGGCTCTGGAAACACCATATATTTT.